This section outlines one TCR beta chain sequence together with its context. The antigen it binds to is not known. Per-base qualities were not stored, and no clone one base away is much larger. The entire amount of isolated RNA was reverse transcribed using the High Capacity cDNA Reverse Transcription Kit, so the sequenced TCRB transcripts were expressed ones. Naive, central memory and regulatory T cell samples underwent deep immunoSEQ sequencing, averaging approximately 3.5 million total reads per sample. Sorted cells were lysed in RLT buffer and RNA was extracted with DNase-treated RNeasy Micro or Mini kits, depending on cell number. Each cell subset was processed on its own to prevent cross-contamination, while patient and healthy donor samples were processed together. The immunoSEQ multiplex PCR was used to amplify TCRB sequences from cDNA, generating 87-bp fragments that spanned the CDR3 region. Sequencing of the amplicons was done on the Illumina HiSeq platform. On the authors' methods: PCR bias was computationally corrected using synthetic template baselines, reads within Hamming distance 2 were collapsed, and singletons that could not be merged were discarded. Reads were aligned against IMGT to assign V, D and J genes, CDR3 length and insertions or deletions at six rearrangement sites. Within each subset, clonotype counts were normalized to the number of sorted cells before true diversity and Gini coefficients were calculated with the tcR R package. Repertoire sharing was quantified using the overlap coefficient calculated on TCRB nucleotide sequences. TCRdb mirrors the immuneACCESS table, restricted to in-frame sequences. Some clones are absent from its copies; in checked studies, under half trace to an unresolved V gene, and the reason for the others is unknown. V and J calls and clone size follow that table, whereas D and trimming were derived from the DNA. This sample is represented by some 190,000 clones; around 7.8% of them were singletons. The top ten clones comprise 0.94% of the sample.

This sample is drawn from a study of beta chain features in type 1 diabetes (dated 2018 in TCRdb). Broadly, across the study: Mean age, gender distribution, total cell number and subset yield were not different between patients and healthy donors. A total of about 100,000,000 sorted cells were examined across all samples, and RNA yield correlated strongly with the number of cells per subset. In the study, TCRB repertoires of sorted circulating CD4+ T cell subsets from recently diagnosed type 1 diabetes patients were compared with those of matched healthy donors. Naive and central memory subsets were obtained from all 30 or so donors, but regulatory and stem cell-like memory subsets were isolated from only 8 patients and roughly 8 healthy donors.

The investigation overall reported the following: PCR might favor shorter templates, but patient and control samples were amplified and corrected together, so any skew would affect both groups equally. Because the HLA sub-analyses included only small numbers of individuals, any influence of HLA type on TCRB rearrangement was left unresolved. Because cDNA was sequenced instead of genomic DNA, highly expressing activated cells could be over-represented, though the groups showed no difference in activation or CD3 levels. Naive, central memory and regulatory TCRB repertoires appeared to be more alike among patients than among healthy donors. In all four CD4+ subsets, TCRB CDR3 length was moderately but significantly shorter in type 1 diabetes patients. At VDJ recombination sites, type 1 diabetes patients had fewer insertions and more deleted nucleotides, which implies abnormalities in thymic rearrangement.

From each donor, a single peripheral blood sample of about 110 mL on average was drawn into heparinised tubes. Using a panel that included CD45RO, CCR7, CD25, CD127, CD95 and CD27, naive, central memory, regulatory and stem cell-like memory CD4+ T cells were sorted on a BD FACSAria II. Purity was above 95% for every sorted population. PBMCs were isolated immediately by Lymphoprep density gradient centrifugation and stained directly without culture. Samples were stained and sorted in pairs, with one healthy donor and one patient per experiment, so that batch effects were minimized. Germline trimming amounts to 6 bases on V and 7 bases on J, with 10 as the count of junction bases outside the gene matches. From its cysteine to its phenylalanine, the CDR3 spans 15 amino acids. Just the 45-base CDR3 DNA is kept, in frame starting at base 1. CDR1 and CDR2 are read off the germline V gene as MNHEY and SVGAGI.

This chain is built from TRBV6-5 and TRBJ2-1; 9 central nucleotides agree with TRBD2. Sample: central memory CD4+ T cells from blood. This TCR was sampled from a woman aged 40 to 50 with type 1 diabetes. CDR3 protein: CASRDLAGVRNEQFF. The sequence in DNA is TGTGCCAGCAGGGATTTAGCGGGAGTAAGGAATGAGCAGTTCTTC.